This T cell receptor beta chain was obtained from a study of blood T cell repertoires in COVID-19. The table came from immunoSEQ multiplex PCR; TCRdb's copy has only in-frame clones and leaves some out. In the table there are some 100,000 clones, 88% of which are singletons. The CDR3 consists of 16 residues. The V gene's germline CDR1 is WSHSY and CDR2 SAAADI. The V and J ends lost 2 bases and 2 bases respectively, with 16 bases between them. The sequence was obtained from a woman aged 55-69 years with acute or convalescent COVID-19. The chain has TRBV10-2 and TRBJ2-7, with D possibly matching TRBD2 (6 bases). The material sequenced was peripheral blood. The CDR3 loop is CASSERGSGRPYEQYF. The CDR3 DNA reads as TGCGCCAGCAGTGAGCGTGGTAGCGGCCGTCCCTACGAGCAGTACTTC.